This T cell receptor (beta chain) was identified in a study of blood T cell repertoires in COVID-19. The CDR3 is 12 amino acids. With V trimmed by 6 bases and J by 10 bases, 4 bases remained unmatched. The V gene's germline CDR1 is LGHDT and CDR2 YNNKEL (reference sequence). Measured with immunoSEQ multiplex PCR; TCRdb has only the in-frame clones, and not every one. The table shows 150,000 or so clones, with more than 75% occurring only once. Source material: peripheral blood. The chain recombines TRBV3-1 (or the pseudogene TRBV3-2) with TRBJ1-4, with 8 bases aligning to TRBD1. The TCR originated in a woman between 50 and 59 years old with COVID-19, enrolled during active disease. Here the CDR3 reads CASSLDRVKLFF. The CDR3 DNA is TGTGCCAGCAGTCTGGACAGGGTAAAACTGTTTTTT.